This T cell receptor beta chain was recovered during a study of molecular identifiers for immune sequencing clone quantification. This CDR3 is built from 15 residues. After removal of 5 bases from V and 6 bases from J, the junction contained 12 bases not matched to a gene. Germline V gene data show CDR1 as LGHNT and CDR2 as FRNRAP. Study observations and caveats: Because of identical TCR molecules sharing a barcode, sizes of highly expanded clones could be underestimated.

One entry per CDR3 protein results from TCRdb running MiXCR on the PCR reads. The sample lists under 650,000 distinct CDR3 sequences, about 20% occurring once. To note about this clonotype: Its antigen is not identified.

The sample consisted of naive CD8+ T cells from blood, with Jurkat cell RNA spiked in. The subset is: FACS-sorted CD8+CD4-CCR7+CD45RA+ naive T cells. V is TRBV12-5 and J is TRBJ1-1; 7 bases are a match to TRBD1. The clonotype comes from a human donor in good health. Some libraries in this study had Jurkat cell RNA spiked in. DNA of the CDR3: TGTGCTAGTGGTCAAACCCGGGGAGGGGGCCCTGAAGCTTTCTTT. As protein: CASGQTRGGGPEAFF. The whole variable domain, remainder taken from reference TRBV12-5 and TRBJ1-1, is DARVTQTPRHKVTEMGQEVTMRCQPILGHNTVFWYRQTMMQGLELLAYFRNRAPLDDSGMPKDRFSAEMPDATLATLKIQPSEPRDSAVYFCASGQTRGGGPEAFFGQGTRLTVV.